The 5 T cell receptor beta chains in this list originate from one sample, sequenced in a study of CXCR3-negative and CXCR3-positive naive CD8 T cells. Broader study findings: TRB CDR3s were more hydrophobic in CXCR3-positive than in CXCR3-negative naive cells.

TRB cDNA libraries were made by UMI-labeled 5' RACE. TCRdb reprocessed the 5' RACE reads and stores each CDR3 protein as one record, lacking DNA. This listing includes 150,000 to 180,000 distinct CDR3 sequences. Their specific antigens are unknown. Sequencing input: naive CXCR3+ CD8+ T cells from blood. Regarding subset: CD45RO-CCR7+CD27+CD95- naive CD8+ T cells expressing CXCR3 (TNR3+). The receptors derive from a human donor in good health. Some clones in this sample may be carry-over from other donors' samples.

This rearrangement joins TRBV19 to TRBJ2-7; TCRdb's D call of TRBD1 is untestable without DNA. CDR1 LNHDA and CDR2 SQIVND come from the germline V gene (reference sequence). CDR3 length: 16 residues. The CDR3 loop is CASSILTGGSSYEQYF.

J is TRBJ2-7 and V is TRBV7-9; the TCRdb D gene call, TRBD1, has no DNA to confirm it. From germline, CDR1 is SEHNR and CDR2 FQNEAQ (reference sequence). The CDR3 has 13 residues. CDR3 in amino acids: CASSSPSGVEQYF.

The chain carries TRBV5-1 and TRBJ2-3; TCRdb designates TRBD2, a call that cannot be tested without DNA. The length of the CDR3 is 16 residues. Per the germline V gene, CDR1 is SGHRS and CDR2 is YFSETQ. This CDR3 is CASSLASGGDTDTQYF.

The rearrangement links TRBV29-1 to TRBJ1-3; the D call of TRBD1 rests on TCRdb alone, since no DNA is present to check it. The CDR3 totals 15 residues. Germline CDR1 and CDR2: SQVTM and ANQGSEA. This chain's CDR3 is CSVETAPPAGNTIYF.

CDR3 in amino acids: CSATVGGFEQFF. The chain couples TRBV20-1 to TRBJ2-1; absent DNA, TCRdb's TRBD1 call cannot be checked. CDR3 length: 12 amino acids. CDR1 DFQATT and CDR2 SNEGSKA come from the germline V gene (reference sequence).